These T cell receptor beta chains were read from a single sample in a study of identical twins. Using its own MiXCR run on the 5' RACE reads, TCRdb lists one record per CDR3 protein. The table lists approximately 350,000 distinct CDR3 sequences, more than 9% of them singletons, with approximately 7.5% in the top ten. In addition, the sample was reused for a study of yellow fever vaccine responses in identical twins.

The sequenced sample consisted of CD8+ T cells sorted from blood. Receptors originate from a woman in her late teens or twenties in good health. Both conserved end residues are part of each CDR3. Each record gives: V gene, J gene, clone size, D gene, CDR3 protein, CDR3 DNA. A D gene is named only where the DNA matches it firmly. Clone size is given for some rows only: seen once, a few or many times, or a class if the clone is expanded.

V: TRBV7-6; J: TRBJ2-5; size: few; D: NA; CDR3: CASSLPWVSSEETQYF; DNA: TGTGCCAGCAGCTTACCCTGGGTTTCTTCAGAAGAGACCCAGTACTTC
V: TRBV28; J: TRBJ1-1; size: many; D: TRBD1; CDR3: CASSPRQGVNTEAFF; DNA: TGTGCCAGCAGTCCGCGACAGGGTGTGAACACTGAAGCTTTCTTT
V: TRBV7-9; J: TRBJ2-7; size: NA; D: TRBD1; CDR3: CASSSTSGQGIYRQYF; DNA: TGTGCCAGCAGCTCGACGTCGGGACAGGGCATATATCGGCAGTACTTC
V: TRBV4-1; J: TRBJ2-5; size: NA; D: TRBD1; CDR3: CASSHVPPTGRETQYF; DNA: TGCGCCAGCAGCCATGTCCCCCCGACAGGGAGAGAGACCCAGTACTTC
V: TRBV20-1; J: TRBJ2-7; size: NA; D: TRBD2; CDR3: CSATSGGYEQYF; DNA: TGCAGTGCTACTAGCGGGGGCTACGAGCAGTACTTC
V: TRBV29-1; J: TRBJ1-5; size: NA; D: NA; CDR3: CSVGRVGQPQHF; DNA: TGCAGCGTTGGCAGGGTTGGTCAGCCCCAGCATTTT
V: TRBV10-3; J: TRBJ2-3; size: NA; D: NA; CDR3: CAISDLSGTDTQYF; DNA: TGTGCCATCAGTGATCTGAGCGGCACAGATACGCAGTATTTT
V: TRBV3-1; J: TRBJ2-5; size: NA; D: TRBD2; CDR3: CASSQEWSGRWRETQYF; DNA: TGTGCCAGCAGCCAAGAGTGGAGCGGGAGGTGGCGGGAGACCCAGTACTTC
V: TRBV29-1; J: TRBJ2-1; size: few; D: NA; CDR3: CSVESGGEQFF; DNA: TGCAGCGTTGAGAGTGGGGGCGAGCAGTTCTTC
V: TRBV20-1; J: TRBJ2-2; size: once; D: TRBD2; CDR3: CSAREHLAGDDGELFF; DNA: TGCAGTGCTAGAGAGCATCTAGCGGGGGACGACGGGGAGCTGTTTTTT
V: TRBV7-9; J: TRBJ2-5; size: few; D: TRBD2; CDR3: CASSLGSSGGVQETQYF; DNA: TGTGCCAGCAGCTTAGGATCCAGCGGGGGGGTTCAAGAGACCCAGTACTTC
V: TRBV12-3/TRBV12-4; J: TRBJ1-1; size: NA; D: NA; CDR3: CASSFRGASLKAFF; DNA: TGTGCCAGCAGTTTCAGGGGCGCAAGTCTGAAAGCTTTCTTT
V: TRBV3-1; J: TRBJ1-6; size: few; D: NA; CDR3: CASSQAGGPTVGSYNSPLHF; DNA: TGTGCCAGCAGCCAAGCGGGGGGACCGACCGTGGGCTCCTATAATTCACCCCTCCACTTT
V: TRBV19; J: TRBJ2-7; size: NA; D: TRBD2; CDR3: CASSIGVLAGSYEQYF; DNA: TGTGCCAGTAGTATCGGGGTGCTAGCGGGTTCCTACGAGCAGTACTTC
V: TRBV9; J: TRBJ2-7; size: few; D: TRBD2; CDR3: CASSTGLAGMEQYF; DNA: TGTGCCAGCAGCACGGGACTAGCGGGGATGGAGCAGTACTTC
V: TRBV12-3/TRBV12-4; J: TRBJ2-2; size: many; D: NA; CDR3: CASSLLAYTGELFF; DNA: TGTGCCAGCAGTTTATTGGCCTACACCGGGGAGCTGTTTTTT
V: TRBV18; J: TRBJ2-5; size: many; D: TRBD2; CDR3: CASSPGTSWETQYF; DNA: TGTGCCAGCTCACCTGGGACTAGCTGGGAGACCCAGTACTTC
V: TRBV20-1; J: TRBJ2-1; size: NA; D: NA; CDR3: CSARESSHYNEQFF; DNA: TGCAGTGCTAGAGAGTCTAGCCACTACAATGAGCAGTTCTTC
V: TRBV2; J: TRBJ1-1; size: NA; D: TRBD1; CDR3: CASKDRVEAFF; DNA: TGTGCCAGCAAAGACAGGGTTGAAGCTTTCTTT
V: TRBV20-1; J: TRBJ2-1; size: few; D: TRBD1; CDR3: CSAAGTGHEQFF; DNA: TGCAGTGCCGCCGGGACAGGACATGAGCAGTTCTTC
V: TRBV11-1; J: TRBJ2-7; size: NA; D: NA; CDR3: CASSFGTGLEKSSYEQYF; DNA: TGTGCCAGCAGCTTTGGTACAGGGCTAGAAAAAAGCTCCTACGAGCAGTACTTC
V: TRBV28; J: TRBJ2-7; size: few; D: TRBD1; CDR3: CASSFGQESSYEQYF; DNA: TGTGCCAGCAGTTTCGGACAGGAGAGCTCCTACGAGCAGTACTTC